This T cell receptor (beta chain) was obtained from a study of T cells expressing NK-cell markers. Whole-study results and caveats: The study found these clonotypes also leading the CD3+CD56-NKG2C+ fraction in a few donors.

Reprocessing the 5' RACE reads, TCRdb reports a single entry for every CDR3 protein and omits DNA. The sample is made up of 160,000 or so distinct CDR3 sequences, and the top ten hold about 18% of it. Remarks on this clonotype: The antigen remains unidentified.

In germline, CDR1 is MDHEN, CDR2 SYDVKM. This CDR3 has 16 residues. Source material: blood T cells: a sorted CD56 or NKG2C T cell subset, CD4+ or CD8+ T cells, or bulk PBMC T cells (not recorded which). The gene calls are TRBV28 and TRBJ2-1; TCRdb names TRBD1, which stays unverified in the absence of DNA. The receptor was isolated from a woman aged 18 to 75 in good health. CDR3 in amino acids: CASPPTGTGVYNEQFF.